This is a list of T cell receptor beta chains from one sample in a study of T cell repertoires in cytomegalovirus infection. These receptors lack a known antigen. MiXCR was run by TCRdb on the reads, yielding one entry per CDR3 protein. The repertoire consists of about 280,000 distinct CDR3 sequences, with less than 25% occurring once and the leading ten covering roughly a fifth. The input for sequencing was cultured PBMCs, taken from culture after CMV antigen stimulation. All receptors come from a human donor in good health (CMV status not recorded). Some clones in this sample may be carry-over from other donors' samples. Both conserved end residues are part of each CDR3. The order of the fields is J gene, CDR3 length, clone size, D gene, V gene, CDR3 DNA, CDR3 protein. A D gene is named only where the DNA matches it firmly. Clone size appears in some rows only: once, few, many, or a class for an expanded clone.

J gene: TRBJ2-5; CDR3 length: 12; clone size: NA; D gene: NA; V gene: TRBV12-3/TRBV12-4; CDR3 DNA: TGTGCCAGCAGCAAAGTGGAGGAGACCCAGTACTTC; CDR3 protein: CASSKVEETQYF
J gene: TRBJ2-5; CDR3 length: 13; clone size: NA; D gene: TRBD2; V gene: TRBV4-1; CDR3 DNA: TGCGCCAGCAGCCAAGCAGCGGGAGTACCCCAGTACTTC; CDR3 protein: CASSQAAGVPQYF
J gene: TRBJ2-1; CDR3 length: 11; clone size: NA; D gene: NA; V gene: TRBV7-9; CDR3 DNA: TGTGCCAGCAGCTTATACGGTGAGCAGTTCTTC; CDR3 protein: CASSLYGEQFF
J gene: TRBJ1-2; CDR3 length: 12; clone size: NA; D gene: NA; V gene: TRBV2; CDR3 DNA: TGTGCCAGCAGTGAACAGACCTATGGCTACACCTTC; CDR3 protein: CASSEQTYGYTF
J gene: TRBJ2-3; CDR3 length: 16; clone size: few; D gene: TRBD1; V gene: TRBV9; CDR3 DNA: TGTGCCAGCAGCGTTTGGACAGGGACGGACACAGATACGCAGTATTTT; CDR3 protein: CASSVWTGTDTDTQYF
J gene: TRBJ1-2; CDR3 length: 13; clone size: NA; D gene: NA; V gene: TRBV12-3/TRBV12-4; CDR3 DNA: TGTGCCAGCAGTTTTAAGGGGGATGAGGGCTACACCTTC; CDR3 protein: CASSFKGDEGYTF
J gene: TRBJ1-2; CDR3 length: 14; clone size: NA; D gene: TRBD1; V gene: TRBV28; CDR3 DNA: TGTGCCAGCAGTTGGGGGACAGGGGAAGATGGCTACACCTTC; CDR3 protein: CASSWGTGEDGYTF
J gene: TRBJ2-3; CDR3 length: 14; clone size: NA; D gene: NA; V gene: TRBV4-1; CDR3 DNA: TGCGCCAGCAGCCAAGAACGGGACACAGATACGCAGTATTTT; CDR3 protein: CASSQERDTDTQYF
J gene: TRBJ2-5; CDR3 length: 11; clone size: few; D gene: NA; V gene: TRBV5-6; CDR3 DNA: TGTGCCAGCCACTCCAAAGAGACCCAGTACTTC; CDR3 protein: CASHSKETQYF
J gene: TRBJ1-1; CDR3 length: 14; clone size: NA; D gene: TRBD1; V gene: TRBV5-4; CDR3 DNA: TGTGCCAGCAGTAGCCGGGACAGGGGCACTGAAGCTTTCTTT; CDR3 protein: CASSSRDRGTEAFF
J gene: TRBJ1-4; CDR3 length: 15; clone size: many; D gene: TRBD1; V gene: TRBV7-9; CDR3 DNA: TGTGCCAGCAGCCGCACACAGGGGATAAATGAAAAACTGTTTTTT; CDR3 protein: CASSRTQGINEKLFF
J gene: TRBJ2-3; CDR3 length: 15; clone size: NA; D gene: TRBD2; V gene: TRBV30; CDR3 DNA: TGTGCCTGGACTCCCCCGGGAGGGGGCACAGATACGCAGTATTTT; CDR3 protein: CAWTPPGGGTDTQYF
J gene: TRBJ1-1; CDR3 length: 14; clone size: many; D gene: NA; V gene: TRBV7-9; CDR3 DNA: TGTGCCAGCAGCTTGTTCCGTGCGAACACTGAAGCTTTCTTT; CDR3 protein: CASSLFRANTEAFF
J gene: TRBJ2-1; CDR3 length: 16; clone size: NA; D gene: TRBD1; V gene: TRBV10-3; CDR3 DNA: TGTGCCATCACCGTGGACAGGGGGCTAGTTAGTGGTGAGCAGTTCTTC; CDR3 protein: CAITVDRGLVSGEQFF
J gene: TRBJ1-3; CDR3 length: 14; clone size: NA; D gene: NA; V gene: TRBV7-6; CDR3 DNA: TGTGCCAGCAGCCATCCCGGGGATGGAAACACCATATATTTT; CDR3 protein: CASSHPGDGNTIYF
J gene: TRBJ1-2; CDR3 length: 14; clone size: NA; D gene: TRBD1; V gene: TRBV27; CDR3 DNA: TGTGCCAGCAGGGGGACAGCGGAATTCTATGGCTACACCTTC; CDR3 protein: CASRGTAEFYGYTF
J gene: TRBJ2-5; CDR3 length: 20; clone size: NA; D gene: TRBD2; V gene: TRBV20-1; CDR3 DNA: TGCAGTGCTAGAAGAGCTAGCGGGAGGGCCGTAGGAGTTTATGGGGAGACCCAGTACTTC; CDR3 protein: CSARRASGRAVGVYGETQYF
J gene: TRBJ2-1; CDR3 length: 13; clone size: NA; D gene: TRBD1; V gene: TRBV6-2/TRBV6-3; CDR3 DNA: TGTGCCAGCGCATCGGGACAGTTCAATGAGCAGTTCTTC; CDR3 protein: CASASGQFNEQFF
J gene: TRBJ1-3; CDR3 length: 14; clone size: many; D gene: NA; V gene: TRBV11-2; CDR3 DNA: TGTGCCAGCAGCCAGGGGAGCTCTGGAAACACCATATATTTT; CDR3 protein: CASSQGSSGNTIYF
J gene: TRBJ1-2; CDR3 length: 12; clone size: NA; D gene: NA; V gene: TRBV15; CDR3 DNA: TGTGCCACCAGCAGTTTCAACTATGGCTACACCTTC; CDR3 protein: CATSSFNYGYTF